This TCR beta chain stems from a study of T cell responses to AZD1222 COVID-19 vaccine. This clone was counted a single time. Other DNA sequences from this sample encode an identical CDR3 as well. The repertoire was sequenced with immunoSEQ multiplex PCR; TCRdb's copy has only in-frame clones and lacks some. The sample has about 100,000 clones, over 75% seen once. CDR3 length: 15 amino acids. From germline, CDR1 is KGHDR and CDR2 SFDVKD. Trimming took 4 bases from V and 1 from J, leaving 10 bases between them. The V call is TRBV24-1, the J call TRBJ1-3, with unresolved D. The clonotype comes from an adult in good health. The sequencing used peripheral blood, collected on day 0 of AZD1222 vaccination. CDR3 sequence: CATSDPADSGNTIYF. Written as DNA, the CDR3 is TGTGCCACCAGTGACCCAGCGGATTCTGGAAACACCATATATTTT.